This record covers a single TCR beta chain. The data originate from a study of CD8 T cells in Susac syndrome. Sequencing of TCR beta was performed on blood CD8+ T cells and on blood CD4+ T cells. V dropped 7 bases and J dropped 7 bases, with 8 bases sitting between them. The CDR3 length is 12 residues. CDR1 and CDR2 from the germline V gene are SEHNR and FQNEAQ (reference sequence). Random-hexamer reverse transcription was applied to roughly 0.5 to 1 ug RNA. TCR beta CDR3 was amplified by immunoSEQ multiplex PCR. This amplification extended across 54 Vbeta and 13 Jbeta segments. TCRdb analysed the immunoSEQ multiplex PCR reads with MiXCR anew, one entry per CDR3 protein. In the table there are more than 95,000 distinct CDR3 sequences, 90% to 95% of which are singletons.

The V and J genes are TRBV7-9 and TRBJ1-6; D call uncertain. This receptor was taken from a human donor with multiple sclerosis. Sequenced material: CD8+ T cells from PBMCs. The CDR3 bases are TGTGCCAGCACCATGGAGAATTCACCCCTCCACTTT. Protein sequence: CASTMENSPLHF. Variable domain in full (rest from reference TRBV7-9 and TRBJ1-6): DTGVSQNPRHKITKRGQNVTFRCDPISEHNRLYWYRQTLGQGPEFLTYFQNEAQLEKSRLLSDRFSAERPKGSFSTLEIQRTEQGDSAMYLCASTMENSPLHFGNGTRLTVT.